A single sample gave rise to the 2 T cell receptor beta chains below, sequenced in a study of blood T cell repertoires in COVID-19. Some clones are missing from TCRdb's copy, which holds only in-frame ones; the method was immunoSEQ multiplex PCR. The table shows 100,000 to 150,000 clones, with approximately 82% occurring only once. The sample comprised peripheral blood. All receptors derive from a man between 60 and 75 years old with acute or convalescent COVID-19.

In this sample, this clone turned up once. V gene TRBV6-5 combines with J gene TRBJ1-1, with D possibly being TRBD1 (6 bases). Germline CDR1 and CDR2: MNHEY and SVGAGI. This CDR3 is built from 13 residues. V was cut by 7 bases and J by 3 bases, with 12 bases left in between. CDR3 in DNA: TGTGCCAGCACTCAGGGGACCCACACTGAAGCTTTCTTT. Translation: CASTQGTHTEAFF.

The chain has TRBV6-4 and TRBJ2-3, with 11 positions matching TRBD2. The CDR3 has 15 residues. V shed 1 base, J shed 8 bases, and the junction held 5 bases outside the gene matches. Per the germline V gene, CDR1 is MRHNA and CDR2 is SNTAGT. This chain's CDR3 is CASSDYAGTSGTQYF. The CDR3 DNA sequence: TGTGCCAGCAGTGACTACGCCGGGACTAGCGGTACGCAGTATTTT.